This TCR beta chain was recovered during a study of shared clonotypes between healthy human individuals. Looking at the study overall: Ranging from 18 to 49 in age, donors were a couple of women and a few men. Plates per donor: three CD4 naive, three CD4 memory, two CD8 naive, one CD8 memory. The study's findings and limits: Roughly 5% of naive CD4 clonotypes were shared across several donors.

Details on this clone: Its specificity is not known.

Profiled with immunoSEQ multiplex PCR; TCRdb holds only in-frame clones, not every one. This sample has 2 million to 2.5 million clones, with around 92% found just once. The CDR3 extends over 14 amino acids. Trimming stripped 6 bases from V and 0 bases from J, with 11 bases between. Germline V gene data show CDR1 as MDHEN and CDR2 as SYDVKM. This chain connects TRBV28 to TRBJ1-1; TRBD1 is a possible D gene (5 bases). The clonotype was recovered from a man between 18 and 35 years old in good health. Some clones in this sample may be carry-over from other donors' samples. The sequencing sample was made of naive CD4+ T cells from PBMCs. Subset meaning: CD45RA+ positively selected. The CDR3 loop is CASSTGFMNTEAFF. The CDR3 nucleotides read TGTGCCAGCAGCACAGGTTTCATGAACACTGAAGCTTTCTTT. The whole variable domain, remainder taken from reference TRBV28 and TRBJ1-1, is DVKVTQSSRYLVKRTGEKVFLECVQDMDHENMFWYRQDPGLGLRLIYFSYDVKMKEKGDIPEGYSVSREKKERFSLILESASTNQTSMYLCASSTGFMNTEAFFGQGTRLTVV.